This is a list of T cell receptor beta chains from one sample in a study of radiotherapy plus CTLA-4 blockade in lung cancer. Measured with immunoSEQ multiplex PCR; TCRdb has only the in-frame clones, and not every one. The sample lists nearly 110,000 clones, 85% to 90% occurring once. This specimen was peripheral blood, taken from a patient treated with radiotherapy plus ipilimumab. Every receptor here comes from a human donor with non-small cell lung cancer that progressed on radiotherapy plus ipilimumab. Some clones in this sample may be carry-over from other donors' samples. Both conserved end residues are part of each CDR3. D genes are given only for firm matches. Some rows mark clone size as missing; the rest say once, few, many or name a class of expanded clone.

d_call j_call clone_size v_call cdr3_nt cdr3_aa
TRBD1 TRBJ1-6 . TRBV6-1 TGTGCCAGCAGTGAAAACCCGGGACAGTGGAGCTCCTATAATTCACCCCTCCACTTT CASSENPGQWSSYNSPLHF
TRBD2 TRBJ2-1 . TRBV7-2 TGTGCCAGCAGCTTAGCGGGACTAGCGGGGGACTACAATGAGCAGTTCTTC CASSLAGLAGDYNEQFF
. TRBJ1-6 . TRBV30 TGTGCCCGGAGTGATGGACAGTCTATCGATTCACCCCTCCACTTT CARSDGQSIDSPLHF
. TRBJ1-5 . TRBV28 TGTGCCAGCAGTTCCTATAGCAATCAGCCCCAGCATTTT CASSSYSNQPQHF
TRBD2 TRBJ2-3 . TRBV5-1 TGCGCCAGCAGCCCGGGACTAGCTGATAGCACAGATACGCAGTATTTT CASSPGLADSTDTQYF
. TRBJ1-3 . TRBV27 TGTGCCAGCAGTTCCGTAGGTTCGCGGGACACCATATATTTT CASSSVGSRDTIYF
TRBD1 TRBJ1-4 . TRBV4-3 TGCGCCAGCAGCCAGGAGACAGGGTCGCGACTGTTTTTT CASSQETGSRLFF
. TRBJ1-1 . TRBV19 TGTGCCAGTAATAAAGGGAACACTGAAGCTTTCTTT CASNKGNTEAFF
. TRBJ2-1 . TRBV27 TGTGCCAGCAGTTTAACGGGGCGGGGTTCTCAGTTCTTC CASSLTGRGSQFF
TRBD1 TRBJ1-1 . TRBV7-3 TGTGCCAGCAGCTCAAACAGGGGGGACACTGAAGCTTTCTTT CASSSNRGDTEAFF
. TRBJ1-4 once TRBV4-3 TGCGCCAGCAGCCACCCGGATAGGGGTGGCGAAAAACTGTTTTTT CASSHPDRGGEKLFF
. TRBJ1-2 . TRBV9 TGTGCCAGCAGCCCAATCGGGGGAGGAGGCTATGGCTACACCTTC CASSPIGGGGYGYTF
. TRBJ2-2 . TRBV19 TGTGCCAGTAGCTTACAGGGAATTACGGCCGGGGAGCTGTTTTTT CASSLQGITAGELFF